This TCR beta chain was identified in a study of T cell repertoires in cytomegalovirus infection. Overall study: Recently identified HLA-C-restricted CMV epitopes were used, and well-studied HLA-B-restricted CMV epitopes were used as well. It can be stated that public TCR beta signatures indicated CMV infection as well as a matching HLA type. Study results and caveats: Dominating the ex vivo response were TCR beta clonotypes that were CMV-specific and HLA-C-restricted. Using cumulative public TCR beta family frequency, the authors identified those who carried CMV together with the relevant HLA.

To note about this clonotype: Its antigen is unidentified.

TCRdb reprocessed the reads via MiXCR and lists one record per CDR3 protein. The profile covers under 150,000 distinct CDR3 sequences, with around 31% appearing a single time and less than 45% taken by the ten largest. This CDR3 region has 15 residues. Germline assignment: CDR1 SNHLY and CDR2 FYNNEI. The germline V and J ends were trimmed by 2 bases and 10 bases, with 20 bases remaining between them. The receptor's source is a human donor in good health (CMV status not recorded). Some clones in this sample may be carry-over from other donors' samples. The gene calls are TRBV2 and TRBJ2-5, with D hard to call. The sequencing here drew on CD8+ T cells from cultured PBMCs, taken from culture after CMV antigen stimulation. CDR3 nucleotides: TGTGCCAGCAGTGAATCGATCTACACGGCAGGTGACCAGTACTTC. Protein product: CASSESIYTAGDQYF. The whole variable domain, filled in from reference TRBV2 and TRBJ2-5, reads EPEVTQTPSHQVTQMGQEVILRCVPISNHLYFYWYRQILGQKVEFLVSFYNNEISEKSEIFDDQFSVERPDGSNFTLKIRSTKLEDSAMYFCASSESIYTAGDQYFGPGTRLLVL.